This T cell receptor beta chain emerged from a study of cytomegalovirus exposure and HLA in healthy donors. Whole-study context: Findings of an earlier analysis included roughly 120 million unique TCR beta sequences from 190 million or so T cells. General study points: The listing of 160 or so TCR beta chains classed them as cytomegalovirus-associated.

On this clone: Its cognate antigen is unknown.

Use of 60 Vbeta and 13 Jbeta primers characterized the PCR. Clones were read by immunoSEQ multiplex PCR, and TCRdb kept only the in-frame ones, dropping some. The sample carries roughly 120,000 clones, approximately 8.8% recorded once. The CDR3 has 13 residues. CDR1 SGHNT and CDR2 YYREEE come from the germline V gene (reference sequence). V was clipped by 3 bases and J by 3 bases; unmatched bases: 2. The receptor comes from a man aged 35-49 years in good health and CMV-seronegative. The chain combines TRBV5-4 with TRBJ2-7; TRBD1 aligns across 8 bases. Sequencing input: PBMCs. CDR3 amino acids: CASSSDRDYEQYF. The DNA of the CDR3 is TGTGCCAGCAGCTCGGACAGGGACTACGAGCAGTACTTC.